The entry below gives a single TCR beta chain sequence along with its context. As yet, its antigen is unknown. The junction had 4 bases not matched to a gene; V was cut back by 3 bases and J by 6 bases. There are 14 residues in the CDR3. Per germline, CDR1 SGHRS and CDR2 YFSETQ. The entry originates in a study of cytomegalovirus exposure and HLA in healthy donors. Whole-study context: Most donors, 81% of a few hundred genotyped, fell in the Caucasian-associated ancestry cluster.

The study's findings and limits: In a later analysis, HLA-associated TCR beta chains were more clonally expanded than equally common others. In an earlier analysis, productive rearrangement rates for most beta V segments clustered near 87% or 30%. Some public TCRs appeared in many individuals, while most sequences were rare.

PCR involved 60 Vbeta and 13 Jbeta primers. The data were produced by immunoSEQ multiplex PCR, yet TCRdb's version contains in-frame clones alone and is incomplete. The sample lists 55,000 to 80,000 clones, around 82% occurring once. The receptor comes from a man aged 18 to 30 in good health and CMV-seronegative. The source material was PBMCs. The chain employs TRBV5-1 and TRBJ2-2; 8 bases line up with TRBD1. The CDR3 DNA reads TGCGCCAGCAGCTCGGGACAGGTACCCGGGGAGCTGTTTTTT. Amino acids: CASSSGQVPGELFF.